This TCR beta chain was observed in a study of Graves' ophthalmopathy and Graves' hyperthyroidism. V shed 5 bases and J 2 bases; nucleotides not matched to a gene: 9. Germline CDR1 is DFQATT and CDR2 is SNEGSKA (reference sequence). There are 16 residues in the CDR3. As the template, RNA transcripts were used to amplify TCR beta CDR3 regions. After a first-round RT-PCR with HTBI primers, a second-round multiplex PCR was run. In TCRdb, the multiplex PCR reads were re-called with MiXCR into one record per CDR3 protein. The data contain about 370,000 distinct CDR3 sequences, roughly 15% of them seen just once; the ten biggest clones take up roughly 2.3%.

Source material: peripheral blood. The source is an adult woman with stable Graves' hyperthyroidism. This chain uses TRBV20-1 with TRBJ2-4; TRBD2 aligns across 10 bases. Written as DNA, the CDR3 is TGCAGTGCTGGCCAGCTAGCGGGAGCTCCCAAAAACATTCAGTACTTC. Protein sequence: CSAGQLAGAPKNIQYF.